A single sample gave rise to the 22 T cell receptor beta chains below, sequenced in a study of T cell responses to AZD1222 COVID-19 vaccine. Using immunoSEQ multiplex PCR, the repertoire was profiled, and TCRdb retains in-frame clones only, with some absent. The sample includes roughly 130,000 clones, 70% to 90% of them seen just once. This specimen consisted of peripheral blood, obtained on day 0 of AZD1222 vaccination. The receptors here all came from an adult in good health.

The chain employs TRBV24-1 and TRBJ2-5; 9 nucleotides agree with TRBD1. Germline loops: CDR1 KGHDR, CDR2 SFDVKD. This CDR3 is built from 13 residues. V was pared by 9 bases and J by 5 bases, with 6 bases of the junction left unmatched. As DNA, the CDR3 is TGTGCCACCGGGACAGGGAGGGAGGAGACCCAGTACTTC. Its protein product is CATGTGREETQYF.

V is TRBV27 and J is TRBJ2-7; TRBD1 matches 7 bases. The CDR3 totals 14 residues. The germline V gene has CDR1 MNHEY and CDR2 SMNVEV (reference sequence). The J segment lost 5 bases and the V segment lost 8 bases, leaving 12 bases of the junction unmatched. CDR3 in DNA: TGTGCCAGCTGGAGACAGGGAAAGACTCACGAGCAGTACTTC. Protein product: CASWRQGKTHEQYF.

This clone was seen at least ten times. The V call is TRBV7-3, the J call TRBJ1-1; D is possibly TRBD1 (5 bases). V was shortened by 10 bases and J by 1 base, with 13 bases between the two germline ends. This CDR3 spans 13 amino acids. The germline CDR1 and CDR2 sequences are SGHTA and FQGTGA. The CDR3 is CATQRGPNTEAFF. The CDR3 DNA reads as TGTGCCACCCAACGGGGACCGAACACTGAAGCTTTCTTT. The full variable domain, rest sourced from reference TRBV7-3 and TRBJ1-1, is GAGVSQTPSNKVTEKGKYVELRCDPISGHTALYWYRQSLGQGPEFLIYFQGTGAADDSGLPNDRFFAVRPEGSVSTLKIQRTERGDSAVYLCATQRGPNTEAFFGQGTRLTVV.

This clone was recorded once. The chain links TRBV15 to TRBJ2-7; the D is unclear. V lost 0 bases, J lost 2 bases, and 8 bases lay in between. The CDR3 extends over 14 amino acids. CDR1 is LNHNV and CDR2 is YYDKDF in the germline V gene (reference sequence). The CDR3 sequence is CATSRDWVAYEQYF. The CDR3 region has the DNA TGTGCCACCAGCAGAGATTGGGTAGCCTACGAGCAGTACTTC.

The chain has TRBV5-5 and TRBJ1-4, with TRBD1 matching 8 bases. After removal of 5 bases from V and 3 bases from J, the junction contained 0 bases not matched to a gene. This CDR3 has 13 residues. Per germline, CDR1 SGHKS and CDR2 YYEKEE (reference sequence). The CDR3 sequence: CASRQGANEKLFF. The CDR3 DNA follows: TGTGCCAGCAGACAGGGGGCTAATGAAAAACTGTTTTTT.

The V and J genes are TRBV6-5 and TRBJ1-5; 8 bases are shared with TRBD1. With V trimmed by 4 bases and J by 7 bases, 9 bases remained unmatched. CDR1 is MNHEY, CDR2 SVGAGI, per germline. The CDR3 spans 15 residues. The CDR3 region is CASSSTGDPTQPQHF. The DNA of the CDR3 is TGTGCCAGCAGTTCGACAGGGGACCCAACACAGCCCCAGCATTTT.

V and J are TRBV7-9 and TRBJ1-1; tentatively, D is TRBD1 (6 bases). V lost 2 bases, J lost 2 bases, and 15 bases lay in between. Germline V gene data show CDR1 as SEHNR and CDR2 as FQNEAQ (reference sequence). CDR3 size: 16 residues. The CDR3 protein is CASSLTSTGSNTEAFF. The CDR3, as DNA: TGTGCCAGCAGCTTAACGAGTACAGGGAGCAACACTGAAGCTTTCTTT.

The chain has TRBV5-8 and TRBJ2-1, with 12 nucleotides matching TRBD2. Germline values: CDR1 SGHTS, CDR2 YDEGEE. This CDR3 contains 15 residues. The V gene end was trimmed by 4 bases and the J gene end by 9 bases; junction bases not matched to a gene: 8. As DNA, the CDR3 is TGTGCCAGCAGCACTGGACTAGCGGGGATCTCTGAGCAGTTCTTC. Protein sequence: CASSTGLAGISEQFF. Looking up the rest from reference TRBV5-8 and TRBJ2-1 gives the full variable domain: EAGVTQSPTHLIKTRGQQATLRCSPISGHTSVYWYQQALGLGLQFLLWYDEGEERNRGNFPPRFSGRQFPNYSSELNVNALELEDSALYLCASSTGLAGISEQFFGPGTRLTVL.

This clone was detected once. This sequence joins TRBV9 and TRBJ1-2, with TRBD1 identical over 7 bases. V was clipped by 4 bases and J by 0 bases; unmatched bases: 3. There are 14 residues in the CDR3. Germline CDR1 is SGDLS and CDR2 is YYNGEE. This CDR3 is CASSLQGPNYGYTF. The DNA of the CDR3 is TGTGCCAGCAGCCTACAGGGGCCTAACTATGGCTACACCTTC. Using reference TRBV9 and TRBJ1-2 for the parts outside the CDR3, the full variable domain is DSGVTQTPKHLITATGQRVTLRCSPRSGDLSVYWYQQSLDQGLQFLIQYYNGEERAKGNILERFSAQQFPDLHSELNLSSLELGDSALYFCASSLQGPNYGYTFGSGTRLTVV.

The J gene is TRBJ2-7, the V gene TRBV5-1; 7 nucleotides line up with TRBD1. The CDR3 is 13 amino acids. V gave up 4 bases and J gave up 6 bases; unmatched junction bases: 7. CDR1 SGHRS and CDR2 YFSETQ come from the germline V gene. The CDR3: CASSRGTETEQYF. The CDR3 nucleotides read TGCGCCAGCAGCAGGGGGACAGAAACCGAGCAGTACTTC. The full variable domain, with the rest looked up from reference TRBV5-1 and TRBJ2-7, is KAGVTQTPRYLIKTRGQQVTLSCSPISGHRSVSWYQQTPGQGLQFLFEYFSETQRNKGNFPGRFSGRQFSNSRSEMNVSTLELGDSALYLCASSRGTETEQYFGPGTRLTVT.

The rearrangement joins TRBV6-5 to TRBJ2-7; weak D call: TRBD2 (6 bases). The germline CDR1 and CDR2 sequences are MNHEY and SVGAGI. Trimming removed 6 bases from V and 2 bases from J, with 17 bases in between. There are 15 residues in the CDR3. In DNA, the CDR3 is TGTGCCAGCAGCCCGGGCAGCGGAGGGACCTACGAGCAGTACTTC. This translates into CASSPGSGGTYEQYF.

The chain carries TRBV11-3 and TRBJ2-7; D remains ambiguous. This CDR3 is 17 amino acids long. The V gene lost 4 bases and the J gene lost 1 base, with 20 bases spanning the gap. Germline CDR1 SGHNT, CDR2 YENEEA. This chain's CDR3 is CASSSPTRALGSYEQYF. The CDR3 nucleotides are TGTGCCAGCAGCTCACCGACCCGGGCCCTCGGGTCCTACGAGCAGTACTTC.

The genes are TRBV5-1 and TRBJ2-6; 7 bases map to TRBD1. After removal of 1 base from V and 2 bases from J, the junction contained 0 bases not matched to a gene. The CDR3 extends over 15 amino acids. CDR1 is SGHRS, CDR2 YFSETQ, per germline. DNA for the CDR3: TGCGCCAGCAGCTTGACAGGGGCTGGGGCCAACGTCCTGACTTTC. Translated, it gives CASSLTGAGANVLTF. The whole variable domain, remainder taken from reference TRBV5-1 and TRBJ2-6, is KAGVTQTPRYLIKTRGQQVTLSCSPISGHRSVSWYQQTPGQGLQFLFEYFSETQRNKGNFPGRFSGRQFSNSRSEMNVSTLELGDSALYLCASSLTGAGANVLTFGAGSRLTVL.

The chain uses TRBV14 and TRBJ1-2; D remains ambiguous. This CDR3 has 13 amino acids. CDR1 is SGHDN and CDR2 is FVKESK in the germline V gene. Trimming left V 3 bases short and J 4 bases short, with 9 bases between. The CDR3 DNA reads TGTGCCAGCAGCCACAGTAGGAGCTATGGCTACACCTTC. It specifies CASSHSRSYGYTF.

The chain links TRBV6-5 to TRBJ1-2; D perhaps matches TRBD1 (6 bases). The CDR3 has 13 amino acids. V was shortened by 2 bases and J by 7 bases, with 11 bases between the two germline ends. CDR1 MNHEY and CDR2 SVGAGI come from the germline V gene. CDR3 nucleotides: TGTGCCAGCAGTTACGGAGGGGGGATTGGCTACACCTTC. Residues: CASSYGGGIGYTF.

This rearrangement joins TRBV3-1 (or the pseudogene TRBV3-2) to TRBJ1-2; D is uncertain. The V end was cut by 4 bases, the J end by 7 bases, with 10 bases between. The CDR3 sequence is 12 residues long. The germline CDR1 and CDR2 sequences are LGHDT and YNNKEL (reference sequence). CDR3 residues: CASSPTGLGYTF. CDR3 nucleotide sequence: TGTGCCAGCAGCCCCACTGGGCTTGGCTACACCTTC.

CDR3 DNA sequence: TGTGCCAGCAGTCCTTTAAACACTGAAGCTTTCTTT. It encodes CASSPLNTEAFF. The chain couples TRBV12-3 or TRBV12-4 to TRBJ1-1, with D uncertain. V gave up 5 bases and J gave up 2 bases, with 6 bases separating them. The CDR3 has 12 amino acids.

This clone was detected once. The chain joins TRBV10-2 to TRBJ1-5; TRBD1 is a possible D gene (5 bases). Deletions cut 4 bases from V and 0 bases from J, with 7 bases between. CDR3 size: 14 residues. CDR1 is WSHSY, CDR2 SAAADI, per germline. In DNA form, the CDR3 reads TGCGCCAGCAGTGCAGGGTTTAGCAATCAGCCCCAGCATTTT. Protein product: CASSAGFSNQPQHF.

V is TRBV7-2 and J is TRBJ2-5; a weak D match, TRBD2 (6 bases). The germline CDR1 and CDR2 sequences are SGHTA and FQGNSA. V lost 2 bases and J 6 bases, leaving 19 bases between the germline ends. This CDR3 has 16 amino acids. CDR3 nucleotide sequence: TGTGCCAGCAGCTTAAGGCTCGGGGGAGAGGAGAAGACCCAGTACTTC. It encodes CASSLRLGGEEKTQYF.

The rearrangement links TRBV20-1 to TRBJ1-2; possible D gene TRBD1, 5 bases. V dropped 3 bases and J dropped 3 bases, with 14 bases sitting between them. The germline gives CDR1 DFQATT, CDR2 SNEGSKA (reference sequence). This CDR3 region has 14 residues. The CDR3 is CSASDPRAYYGYTF. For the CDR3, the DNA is TGCAGTGCTAGTGATCCCAGGGCCTACTATGGCTACACCTTC.

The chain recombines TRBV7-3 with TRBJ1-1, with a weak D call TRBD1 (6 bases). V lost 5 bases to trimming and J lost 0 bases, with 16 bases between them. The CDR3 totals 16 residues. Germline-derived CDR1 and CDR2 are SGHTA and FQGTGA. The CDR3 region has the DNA TGTGCCAGCAGCCAGGGGACCGTAGTTGTGAACACTGAAGCTTTCTTT. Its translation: CASSQGTVVVNTEAFF.

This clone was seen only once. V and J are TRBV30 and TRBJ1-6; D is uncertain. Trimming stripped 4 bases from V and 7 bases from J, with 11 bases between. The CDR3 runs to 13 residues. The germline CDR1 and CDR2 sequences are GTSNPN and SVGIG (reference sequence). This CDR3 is CAWKPRANSPLHF. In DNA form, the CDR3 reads TGTGCCTGGAAGCCCCGGGCAAATTCACCCCTCCACTTT.